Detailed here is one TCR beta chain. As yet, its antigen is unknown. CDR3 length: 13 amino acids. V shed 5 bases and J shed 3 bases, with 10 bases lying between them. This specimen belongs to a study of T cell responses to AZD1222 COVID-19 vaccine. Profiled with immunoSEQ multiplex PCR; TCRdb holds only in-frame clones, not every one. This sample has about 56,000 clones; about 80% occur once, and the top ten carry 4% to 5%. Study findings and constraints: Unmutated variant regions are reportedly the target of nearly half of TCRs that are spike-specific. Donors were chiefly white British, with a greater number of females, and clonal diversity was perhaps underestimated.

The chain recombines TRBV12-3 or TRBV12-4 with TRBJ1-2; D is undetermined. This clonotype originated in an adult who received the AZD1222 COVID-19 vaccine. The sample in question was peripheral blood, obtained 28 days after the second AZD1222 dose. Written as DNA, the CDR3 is TGTGCCAGCAGTCCTTCCTGGGACTATGGCTACACCTTC. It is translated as CASSPSWDYGYTF.